Following are 29 T cell receptor beta chains from one sample sequenced in a study of T cell repertoires in cytomegalovirus infection. TCRdb called the reads again in MiXCR, with one record for every CDR3 protein. The profile shows some 440,000 distinct CDR3 sequences, about a third of them singletons. The sequenced material came from PBMCs. These receptors came from a human donor in good health (CMV status not recorded). Some clones in this sample may be carry-over from other donors' samples.

The rearrangement links TRBV6-2 or TRBV6-3 to TRBJ1-5; the D gene is possibly TRBD1 (5 bases). In germline, CDR1 is MNHEY, CDR2 SVGEGT. Trimming stripped 0 bases from V and 3 bases from J, with 6 bases between. The CDR3 is made up of 14 amino acids. In nucleotides, the CDR3 is TGTGCCAGCAGTTACTCAGGGGTCAATCAGCCCCAGCATTTT. It yields the protein CASSYSGVNQPQHF.

This clonotype showed up just a few times. The chain uses TRBV20-1 and TRBJ1-3, with TRBD1 matching over 9 bases. The germline gives CDR1 DFQATT, CDR2 SNEGSKA (reference sequence). V shed 1 base and J 0 bases; nucleotides not matched to a gene: 7. This CDR3 has 17 amino acids. CDR3 sequence (DNA): TGCAGTGCTAGAGGGGACAGGGCAACGATCTCTGGAAACACCATATATTTT. It yields the protein CSARGDRATISGNTIYF.

The rearrangement uses TRBV20-1 and TRBJ2-2, with 8 bases lining up with TRBD2. V lost 6 bases to trimming and J lost 3 bases; unmatched junction nucleotides: 15. Germline loops: CDR1 DFQATT, CDR2 SNEGSKA (reference sequence). The CDR3 contains 17 residues. CDR3 protein: CSAPYGGARRDTGELFF. CDR3 DNA: TGCAGTGCACCATACGGGGGGGCGCGAAGGGACACCGGGGAGCTGTTTTTT.

This rearrangement joins TRBV6-8 to TRBJ1-1; D gene uncertain. There are 14 residues in the CDR3. Germline lookup yields CDR1 MNHGY and CDR2 SAAAGT. V lost 0 bases and J lost 5, with 10 bases in between. The CDR3 nucleotides are TGTGCCAGCAGTTACTCACGGGGATGGACTGAAGCTTTCTTT. It codes for CASSYSRGWTEAFF.

Only a few counts were recorded for this clonotype. CDR3 in DNA: TGTGCCAGCAGACTACAGACACTTTACACTGAAGCTTTCTTT. It codes for CASRLQTLYTEAFF. The chain employs TRBV2 and TRBJ1-1; D gene ambiguous. CDR1 SNHLY and CDR2 FYNNEI come from the germline V gene. Between the trimmed V and J ends, which lost 6 bases and 3 bases, there was a span of 14 bases. CDR3 size: 14 residues.

This clonotype has a handful of counts. The chain is built from TRBV6-5 and TRBJ2-7, with 8 bases that match TRBD2. The germline V gene encodes CDR1 MNHEY and CDR2 SVGAGI. V lost 7 bases, J lost 2 bases, and 7 bases stayed unmatched. This CDR3 region has 14 residues. CDR3 in amino acids: CASMRGAIPYEQYF. CDR3 coding DNA: TGTGCCAGCATGCGGGGGGCCATCCCCTACGAGCAGTACTTC.

In its sample, this clonotype was seen many times. The chain carries TRBV5-5 and TRBJ1-2, with D maybe TRBD1 (6 bases). The V and J ends lost 0 bases and 3 bases respectively, with 15 bases between them. Germline-derived CDR1 and CDR2 are SGHKS and YYEKEE (reference sequence). The CDR3 has 16 residues. CDR3 sequence (DNA): TGTGCCAGCAGCTTGGGGGTCAGGGGAAGGGACTATGGCTACACCTTC. This encodes CASSLGVRGRDYGYTF.

Remarks on this clonotype: A junction boundary mismatches the germline segment, possibly from a read error. This rearrangement joins TRBV5-1 to TRBJ1-6; tentative D call: TRBD1 (6 bases). The CDR3 has 18 residues. Germline V gives CDR1 SGHRS, CDR2 YFSETQ. CDR3 coding DNA: TGCGCCAGCAGCTTGTCGGACAGTGGGAAGCCTTTTAATTCACCTCTCCACTTT. As protein: CASSLSDSGKPFNSPLHF.

This clonotype was seen a single time. At one end the junction does not follow the germline gene, possibly because of a read error. The rearrangement links TRBV7-2 to TRBJ2-7; D unclear. This CDR3 is 14 amino acids long. The V gene's germline CDR1 is SGHTA and CDR2 FQGNSA. The DNA for the CDR3 is TGTGCCTGCAGCTCACAATTTGTCGGGTACGGGCAGTACTTC. This encodes CACSSQFVGYGQYF.

This chain links TRBV9 with TRBJ1-1; D is undetermined. The CDR3 is 16 residues long. V lost 3 bases and J lost 2, with 17 bases in between. In germline, CDR1 is SGDLS, CDR2 YYNGEE. The CDR3 nucleotides are TGTGCCAGCAGCGCCGCTCCGGACCTTTCTAACACTGAAGCTTTCTTT. Protein: CASSAAPDLSNTEAFF.

Note on this clonotype: A much larger clonotype is one base distant, so this may be a read error. The CDR3 ends on some other residue instead of the conserved phenylalanine or tryptophan, so this is likely a read error. The chain links TRBV7-8 to TRBJ2-2; D call uncertain. The CDR3 covers 14 residues. CDR1 is SGHVS and CDR2 is FQNEAQ in the germline V gene. The V end lost 5 bases, the J end lost 0 bases, and 7 bases lay between the germline ends. CDR3 sequence: CASSTGTNTGELFL. DNA for the CDR3: TGTGCCAGCAGCACTGGAACGAACACCGGGGAGCTGTTTTTG.

The DNA of the CDR3 is TGTGCCAGCAGTTCCCGGACTTTACAGGGGGATGGAAACACCATATATTTT. Translated, it gives CASSSRTLQGDGNTIYF. The chain combines TRBV28 with TRBJ1-3; the match to TRBD1 covers 8 bases. The CDR3 is 17 residues long. Germline CDR1 and CDR2: MDHEN and SYDVKM. With V trimmed by 4 bases and J by 3 bases, 11 bases remained unmatched.

This clonotype was counted only a few times. V and J are TRBV2 and TRBJ2-1; TRBD1 matches at 9 bases. J lost 8 bases, V lost 3 bases, and 5 bases had no gene match. Germline assignment: CDR1 SNHLY and CDR2 FYNNEI. This CDR3 contains 14 residues. CDR3 DNA: TGTGCCAGCAGTGACCGGGACAGGGTCCATGAGCAGTTCTTC. It specifies CASSDRDRVHEQFF.

The gene calls are TRBV19 and TRBJ2-1, with D possibly being TRBD1 or TRBD2 (5 bases each). The CDR3 contains 13 residues. Looked up from germline, CDR1 is LNHDA and CDR2 is SQIVND (reference sequence). The ends were cut back, 3 bases at V and 9 bases at J, with 12 bases in the middle. The CDR3 loop is CASSMAGTVEQFF. The CDR3, as DNA: TGTGCCAGTAGTATGGCAGGGACGGTTGAGCAGTTCTTC.

The chain has TRBV19 and TRBJ2-7, with unresolved D. CDR1 and CDR2 (germline): LNHDA, SQIVND (reference sequence). There are 12 residues in the CDR3. V dropped 7 bases and J dropped 2 bases, with 9 bases sitting between them. The CDR3 DNA reads as TGTGCCAGTACCAGCCCCACCTACGAGCAGTACTTC. Protein product: CASTSPTYEQYF. Drawing the rest from reference TRBV19 and TRBJ2-7, the complete variable domain is DGGITQSPKYLFRKEGQNVTLSCEQNLNHDAMYWYRQDPGQGLRLIYYSQIVNDFQKGDIAEGYSVSREKKESFPLTVTSAQKNPTAFYLCASTSPTYEQYFGPGTRLTVT.

A few counts support this clonotype. The chain has TRBV4-3 and TRBJ2-2; tentative D call: TRBD1 (6 bases). CDR3 length: 16 residues. V dropped 3 bases and J dropped 1 base, with 12 bases sitting between them. CDR1 and CDR2 (germline): LGHNA, YSLEER. The CDR3 region is CASSQSPGQNTGELFF. The CDR3 nucleotides are TGCGCCAGCAGCCAGTCACCGGGACAGAACACCGGGGAGCTGTTTTTT.

V is TRBV29-1 and J is TRBJ1-5; D may be TRBD1 (6 bases). This CDR3 comprises 14 residues. V dropped 7 bases and J dropped 0 bases, with 13 bases sitting between them. Per germline, CDR1 SQVTM and CDR2 ANQGSEA. DNA for the CDR3: TGCAGCGGAAACAGGGTCCATAGCAATCAGCCCCAGCATTTT. Translating gives CSGNRVHSNQPQHF.

This clonotype was observed at least ten times. V is TRBV7-8 and J is TRBJ1-5; no clear D gene. Deletions cut 6 bases from V and 1 base from J, with 13 bases between. This CDR3 region has 15 residues. The germline CDR1 and CDR2 sequences are SGHVS and FQNEAQ. CDR3 DNA sequence: TGTGCCAGCAGTTTGAGGGTTGGGAGCAATCAGCCCCAGCATTTT. Its protein is CASSLRVGSNQPQHF.

With respect to this clonotype: One end of the junction does not line up with germline, which may come from a read error. V is TRBV7-6 and J is TRBJ1-6, with D hard to call. This CDR3 is built from 15 residues. From germline, CDR1 is SGHVS and CDR2 FNYEAQ. Here the CDR3 reads CASSLGEGLGSPLQF. In DNA, the CDR3 is TGTGCCAGCAGCTTAGGGGAAGGGCTGGGCTCACCCCTCCAATTT.

The chain has TRBV16 and TRBJ2-1; D possibly uses TRBD1 or TRBD2 (5 bases each). CDR1 and CDR2 from the germline V gene are KGHSY and FQNENV. CDR3 length: 15 amino acids. Between the trimmed V and J ends, which lost 4 bases and 4 bases, there was a span of 14 bases. Here the CDR3 DNA reads TGTGCCAGCAGCCTCAGGGTAGGGGAGTACAATGAGCAGTTCTTC. The encoded protein is CASSLRVGEYNEQFF.

The J gene is TRBJ2-7, the V gene TRBV5-1, with unresolved D. Germline CDR1 is SGHRS and CDR2 is YFSETQ. CDR3 length: 14 amino acids. Trimming removed 4 bases at V and 0 bases at J, with 11 bases between. CDR3 coding DNA: TGCGCCAGCAGCCCTGAAGTAGGCTCCTACGAGCAGTACTTC. Protein sequence: CASSPEVGSYEQYF. Filled out from reference TRBV5-1 and TRBJ2-7, the complete variable domain reads KAGVTQTPRYLIKTRGQQVTLSCSPISGHRSVSWYQQTPGQGLQFLFEYFSETQRNKGNFPGRFSGRQFSNSRSEMNVSTLELGDSALYLCASSPEVGSYEQYFGPGTRLTVT.

The CDR3 DNA follows: TGTGCCAGCAGTTTAAAGGGCGGGGGCCTCTCCTACGAGCAGTACTTC. Translated: CASSLKGGGLSYEQYF. This chain connects TRBV27 to TRBJ2-7, with D possibly matching TRBD2 (7 bases). Trimming stripped 2 bases from V and 0 bases from J, with 14 bases between. This CDR3 comprises 16 residues. CDR1 MNHEY and CDR2 SMNVEV come from the germline V gene (reference sequence).

The chain employs TRBV4-2 and TRBJ2-3; a weak D match, TRBD1 (6 bases). The germline V and J ends were trimmed by 5 bases and 7 bases, with 16 bases remaining between them. The CDR3 is 14 amino acids. Germline loops: CDR1 LGHNA, CDR2 YNFKEQ. The CDR3 region has the DNA TGTGCCAGCAGCTCTCTGCCGGGACACAATACGCAGTATTTT. It specifies CASSSLPGHNTQYF.

In this sample, this clonotype turned up many times. J is TRBJ2-1 and V is TRBV7-2; 7 positions match TRBD1. V shed 5 bases, J shed 8 bases, and the junction held 12 bases outside the gene matches. The CDR3 totals 15 residues. CDR1 and CDR2 (germline): SGHTA, FQGNSA. The CDR3 nucleotides are TGTGCCAGCAGCCCAGGGGGATCGCGCCGCGATGAGCAGTTCTTC. Translated: CASSPGGSRRDEQFF.

This chain connects TRBV6-2 or TRBV6-3 to TRBJ2-3, with TRBD2 as a possible D gene (6 bases). Germline-derived CDR1 and CDR2 are MNHEY and SVGEGT. With 9 bases removed from V and 5 bases from J, the gap between germline ends came to 15 bases. The CDR3 covers 13 residues. CDR3 sequence reads: CASRGPGEDTQYF. The CDR3 DNA reads TGTGCCAGTCGCGGACCGGGGGAAGATACGCAGTATTTT.

The chain employs TRBV4-1 and TRBJ2-1, with TRBD2 matching 11 bases. Germline loops: CDR1 MGHRA, CDR2 YSYEKL. V was clipped by 4 bases and J by 6 bases; unmatched bases: 8. The CDR3 extends over 16 amino acids. CDR3 bases: TGCGCCAGCAGCCCGAGGCTAGCGGGGGGTGTCAATGAGCAGTTCTTC. Translation gives CASSPRLAGGVNEQFF.

Only a few counts were recorded for this clonotype. The CDR3 reads CASSRDGGSGNEQFF. Here the CDR3 DNA reads TGTGCCAGCAGTAGGGATGGAGGGTCGGGCAATGAGCAGTTCTTC. The rearrangement uses TRBV7-2 and TRBJ2-1; a weak D match, TRBD2 (6 bases). Germline V gene sequence: CDR1 SGHTA, CDR2 FQGNSA. V gave up 6 bases and J gave up 6 bases, with 18 bases separating them. The CDR3 extends over 15 amino acids.

This clonotype was seen more than once but under ten times. The chain links TRBV12-5 to TRBJ2-1; TRBD1 agrees at 8 bases. CDR1 is LGHNT, CDR2 FRNRAP, per germline. V lost 5 bases, J lost 8 bases, and 11 bases stayed unmatched. CDR3 length: 15 amino acids. The CDR3 DNA is TGTGCTAGTGGTATGGACAGGGCGTGGGTCGATGAGCAGTTCTTC. Translation: CASGMDRAWVDEQFF.

This clonotype has ten or more counts. Germline and junction disagree at one end, which may indicate a read error. V usage is TRBV12-3 or TRBV12-4 and J usage is TRBJ2-7, with 7 nucleotides matching TRBD1. CDR3 length: 14 residues. In DNA, the CDR3 is TGTGCCAGCAGTTCTCGAGAGTCCCAACAGGGGTTTCACTTC. As protein: CASSSRESQQGFHF.